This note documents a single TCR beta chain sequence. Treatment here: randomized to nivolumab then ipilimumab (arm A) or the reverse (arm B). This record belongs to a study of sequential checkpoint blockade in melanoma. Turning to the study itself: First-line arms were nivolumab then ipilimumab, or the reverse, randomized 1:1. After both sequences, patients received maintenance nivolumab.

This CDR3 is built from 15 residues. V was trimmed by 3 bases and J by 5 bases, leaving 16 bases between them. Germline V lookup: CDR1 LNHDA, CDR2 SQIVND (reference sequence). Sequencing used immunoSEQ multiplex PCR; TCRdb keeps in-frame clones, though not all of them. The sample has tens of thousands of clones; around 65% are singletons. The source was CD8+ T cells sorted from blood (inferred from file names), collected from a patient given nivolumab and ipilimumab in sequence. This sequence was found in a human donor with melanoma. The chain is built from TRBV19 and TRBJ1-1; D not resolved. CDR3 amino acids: CASSMVGSVRTEAFF. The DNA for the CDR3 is TGTGCCAGTAGTATGGTCGGCAGCGTAAGAACTGAAGCTTTCTTT.